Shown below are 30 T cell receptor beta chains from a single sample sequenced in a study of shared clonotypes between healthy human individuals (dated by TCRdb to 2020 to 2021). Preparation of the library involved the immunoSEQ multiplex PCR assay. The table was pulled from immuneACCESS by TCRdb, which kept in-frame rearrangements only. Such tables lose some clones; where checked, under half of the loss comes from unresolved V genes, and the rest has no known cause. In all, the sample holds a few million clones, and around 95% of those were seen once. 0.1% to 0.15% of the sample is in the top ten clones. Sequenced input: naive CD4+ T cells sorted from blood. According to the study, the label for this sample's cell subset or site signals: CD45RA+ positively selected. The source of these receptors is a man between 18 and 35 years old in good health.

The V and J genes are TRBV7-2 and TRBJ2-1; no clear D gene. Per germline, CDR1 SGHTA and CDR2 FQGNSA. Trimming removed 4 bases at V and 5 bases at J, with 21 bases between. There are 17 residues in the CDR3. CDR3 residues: CASSSSFLSAVDNEQFF. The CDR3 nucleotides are TGTGCCAGCAGCTCCTCCTTTCTCAGCGCGGTTGACAATGAGCAGTTCTTC.

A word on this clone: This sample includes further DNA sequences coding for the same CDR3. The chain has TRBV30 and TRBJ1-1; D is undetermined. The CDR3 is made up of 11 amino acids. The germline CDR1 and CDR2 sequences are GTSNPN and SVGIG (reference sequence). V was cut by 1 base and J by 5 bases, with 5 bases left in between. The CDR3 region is CAWSGVTEAFF. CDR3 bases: TGTGCCTGGAGTGGAGTGACTGAAGCTTTCTTT.

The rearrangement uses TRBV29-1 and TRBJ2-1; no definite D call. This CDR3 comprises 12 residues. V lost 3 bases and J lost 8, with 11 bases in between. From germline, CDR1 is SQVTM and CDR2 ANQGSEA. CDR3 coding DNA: TGCAGCGTTGAGATTTCACGCTATGAGCAGTTCTTC. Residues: CSVEISRYEQFF.

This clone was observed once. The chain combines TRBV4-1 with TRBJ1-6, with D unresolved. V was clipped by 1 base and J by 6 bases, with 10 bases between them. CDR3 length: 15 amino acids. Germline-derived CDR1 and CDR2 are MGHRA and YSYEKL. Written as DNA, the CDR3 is TGCGCCAGCAGCCAAGTGGCAAATCTTAATTCACCCCTCCACTTT. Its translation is CASSQVANLNSPLHF.

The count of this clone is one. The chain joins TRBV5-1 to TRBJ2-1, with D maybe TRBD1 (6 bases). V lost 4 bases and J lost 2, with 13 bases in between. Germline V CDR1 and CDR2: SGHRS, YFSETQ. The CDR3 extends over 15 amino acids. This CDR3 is CASSPTGTTYNEQFF. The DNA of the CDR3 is TGCGCCAGCAGCCCTACAGGGACAACCTACAATGAGCAGTTCTTC. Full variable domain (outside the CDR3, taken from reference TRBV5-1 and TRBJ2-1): KAGVTQTPRYLIKTRGQQVTLSCSPISGHRSVSWYQQTPGQGLQFLFEYFSETQRNKGNFPGRFSGRQFSNSRSEMNVSTLELGDSALYLCASSPTGTTYNEQFFGPGTRLTVL.

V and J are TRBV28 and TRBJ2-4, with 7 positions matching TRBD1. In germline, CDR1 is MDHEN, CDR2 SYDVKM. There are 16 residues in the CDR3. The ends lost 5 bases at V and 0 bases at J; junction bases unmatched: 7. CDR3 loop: CASSPDRSIAKNIQYF. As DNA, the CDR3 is TGTGCCAGCAGTCCGGACAGGAGCATAGCCAAAAACATTCAGTACTTC.

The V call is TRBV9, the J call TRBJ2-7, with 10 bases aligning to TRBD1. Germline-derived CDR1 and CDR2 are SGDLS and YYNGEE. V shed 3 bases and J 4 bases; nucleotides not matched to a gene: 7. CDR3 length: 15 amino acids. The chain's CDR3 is CASSAGTGDMYEQYF. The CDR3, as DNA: TGTGCCAGCAGCGCCGGGACAGGGGACATGTACGAGCAGTACTTC.

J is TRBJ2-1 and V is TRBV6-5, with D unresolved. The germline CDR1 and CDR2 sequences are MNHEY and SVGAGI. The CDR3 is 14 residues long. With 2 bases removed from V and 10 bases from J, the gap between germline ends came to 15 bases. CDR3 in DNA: TGTGCCAGCAGTTACAATACCCGACCCACCGAGCAGTTCTTC. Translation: CASSYNTRPTEQFF.

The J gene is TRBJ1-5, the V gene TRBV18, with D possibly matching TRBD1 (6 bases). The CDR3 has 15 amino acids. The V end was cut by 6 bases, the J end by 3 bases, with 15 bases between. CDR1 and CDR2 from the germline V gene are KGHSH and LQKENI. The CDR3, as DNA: TGTGCCAGCTCGCCGGGGGACACATTCAATCAGCCCCAGCATTTT. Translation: CASSPGDTFNQPQHF.

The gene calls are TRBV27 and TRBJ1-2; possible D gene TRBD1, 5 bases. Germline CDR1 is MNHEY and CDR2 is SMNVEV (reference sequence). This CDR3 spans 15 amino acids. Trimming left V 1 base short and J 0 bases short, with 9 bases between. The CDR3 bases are TGTGCCAGCAGTTTATATTTAGGGGCTAACTATGGCTACACCTTC. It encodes CASSLYLGANYGYTF.

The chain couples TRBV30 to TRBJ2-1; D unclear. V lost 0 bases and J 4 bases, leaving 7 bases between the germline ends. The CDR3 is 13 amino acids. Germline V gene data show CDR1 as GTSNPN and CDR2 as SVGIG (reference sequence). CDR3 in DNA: TGTGCCTGGAGTGTAGATGTTTACAATGAGCAGTTCTTC. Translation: CAWSVDVYNEQFF.

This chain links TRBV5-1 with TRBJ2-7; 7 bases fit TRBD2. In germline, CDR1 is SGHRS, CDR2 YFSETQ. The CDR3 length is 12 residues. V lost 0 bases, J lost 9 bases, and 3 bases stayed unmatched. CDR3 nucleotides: TGCGCCAGCAGCTTGGATGGCGGGGGGCAGTACTTC. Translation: CASSLDGGGQYF.

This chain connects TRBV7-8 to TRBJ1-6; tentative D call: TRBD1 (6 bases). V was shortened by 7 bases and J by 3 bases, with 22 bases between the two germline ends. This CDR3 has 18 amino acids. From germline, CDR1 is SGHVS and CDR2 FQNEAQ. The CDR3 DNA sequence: TGTGCCAGCACCCGTGGCGGGACACCCATAATCTATAATTCACCCCTCCACTTT. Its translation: CASTRGGTPIIYNSPLHF.

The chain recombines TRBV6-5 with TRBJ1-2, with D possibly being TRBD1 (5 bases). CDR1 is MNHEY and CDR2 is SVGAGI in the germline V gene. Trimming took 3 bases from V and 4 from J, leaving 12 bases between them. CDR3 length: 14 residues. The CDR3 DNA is TGTGCCAGCAGTTATTACCAGGGCCCCTATGGCTACACCTTC. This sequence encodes CASSYYQGPYGYTF.

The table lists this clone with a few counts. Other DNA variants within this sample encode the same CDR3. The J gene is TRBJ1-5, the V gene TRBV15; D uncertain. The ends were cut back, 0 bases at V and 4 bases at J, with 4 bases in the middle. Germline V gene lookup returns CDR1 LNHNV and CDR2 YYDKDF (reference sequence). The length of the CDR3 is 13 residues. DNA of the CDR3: TGTGCCACCAGCAGAGAGCCGAATCAGCCCCAGCATTTT. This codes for CATSREPNQPQHF.

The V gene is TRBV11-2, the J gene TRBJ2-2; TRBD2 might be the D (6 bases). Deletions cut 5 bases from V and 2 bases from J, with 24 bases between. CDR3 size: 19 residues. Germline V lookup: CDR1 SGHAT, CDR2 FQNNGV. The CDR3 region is CASSGTGSPYGFNTGELFF. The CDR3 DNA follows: TGTGCCAGCAGCGGAACCGGGAGCCCATATGGGTTCAACACCGGGGAGCTGTTTTTT.

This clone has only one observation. CDR3 amino acids: CASSMSGGNQPQHF. In DNA, the CDR3 is TGTGCCAGTAGTATGTCGGGCGGCAATCAGCCCCAGCATTTT. The chain employs TRBV19 and TRBJ1-5; no firm D call. CDR3 length: 14 amino acids. Germline CDR1 is LNHDA and CDR2 is SQIVND (reference sequence). V shed 3 bases and J shed 2 bases, with 8 bases lying between them.

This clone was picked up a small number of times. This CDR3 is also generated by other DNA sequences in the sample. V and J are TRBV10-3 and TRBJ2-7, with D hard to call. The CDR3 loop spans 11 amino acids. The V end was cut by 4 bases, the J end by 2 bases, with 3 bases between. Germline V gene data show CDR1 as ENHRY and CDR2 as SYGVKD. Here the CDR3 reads CAISGAYEQYF. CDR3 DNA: TGTGCCATCAGTGGAGCCTACGAGCAGTACTTC.

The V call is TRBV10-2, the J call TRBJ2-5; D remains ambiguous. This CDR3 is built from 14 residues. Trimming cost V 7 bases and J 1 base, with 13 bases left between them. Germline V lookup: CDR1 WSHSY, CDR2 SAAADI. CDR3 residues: CASTDLGRQETQYF. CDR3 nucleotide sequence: TGCGCCAGCACCGATCTAGGTCGCCAAGAGACCCAGTACTTC.

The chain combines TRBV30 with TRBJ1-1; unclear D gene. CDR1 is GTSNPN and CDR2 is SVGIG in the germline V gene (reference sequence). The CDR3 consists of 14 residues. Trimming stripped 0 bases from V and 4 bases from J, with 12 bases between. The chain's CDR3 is CAWSVLTAGTEAFF. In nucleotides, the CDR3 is TGTGCCTGGAGTGTACTCACGGCAGGCACTGAAGCTTTCTTT.

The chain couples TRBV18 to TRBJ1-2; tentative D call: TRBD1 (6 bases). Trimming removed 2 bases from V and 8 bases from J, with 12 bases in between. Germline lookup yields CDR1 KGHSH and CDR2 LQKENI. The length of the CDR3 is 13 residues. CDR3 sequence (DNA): TGTGCCAGCTCACCAGGGGAGGGGGACGGCTACACCTTC. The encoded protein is CASSPGEGDGYTF. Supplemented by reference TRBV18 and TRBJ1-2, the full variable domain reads NAGVMQNPRHLVRRRGQEARLRCSPMKGHSHVYWYRQLPEEGLKFMVYLQKENIIDESGMPKERFSAEFPKEGPSILRIQQVVRGDSAAYFCASSPGEGDGYTFGSGTRLTVV.

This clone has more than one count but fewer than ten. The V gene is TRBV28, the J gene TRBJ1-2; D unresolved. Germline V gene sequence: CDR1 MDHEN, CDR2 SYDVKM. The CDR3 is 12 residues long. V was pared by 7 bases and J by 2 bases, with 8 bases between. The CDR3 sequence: CASTQPNYGYTF. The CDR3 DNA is TGTGCCAGCACCCAACCCAACTATGGCTACACCTTC.

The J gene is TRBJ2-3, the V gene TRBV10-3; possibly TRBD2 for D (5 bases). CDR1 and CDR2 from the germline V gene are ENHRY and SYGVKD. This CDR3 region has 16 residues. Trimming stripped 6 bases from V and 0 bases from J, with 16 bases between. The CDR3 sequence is CAISPIAGSSTDTQYF. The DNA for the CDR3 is TGTGCCATCAGCCCCATTGCGGGTAGTAGCACAGATACGCAGTATTTT.

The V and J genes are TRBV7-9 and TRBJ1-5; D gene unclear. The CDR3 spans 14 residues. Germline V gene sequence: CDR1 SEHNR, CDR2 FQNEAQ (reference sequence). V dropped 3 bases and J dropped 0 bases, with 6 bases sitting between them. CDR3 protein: CASSLEYSNQPQHF. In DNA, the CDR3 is TGTGCCAGCAGCTTGGAGTATAGCAATCAGCCCCAGCATTTT.

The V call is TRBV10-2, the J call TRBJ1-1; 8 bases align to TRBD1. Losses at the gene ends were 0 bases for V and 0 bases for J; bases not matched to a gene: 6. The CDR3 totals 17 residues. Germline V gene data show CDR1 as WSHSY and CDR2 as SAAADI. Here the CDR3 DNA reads TGCGCCAGCAGTGAGTCGTTGGCAGGGGGCCTGAACACTGAAGCTTTCTTT. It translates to CASSESLAGGLNTEAFF.

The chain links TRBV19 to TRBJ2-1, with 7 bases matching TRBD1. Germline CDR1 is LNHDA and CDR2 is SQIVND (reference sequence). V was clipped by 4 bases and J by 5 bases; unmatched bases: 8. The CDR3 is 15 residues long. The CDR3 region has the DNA TGTGCCAGTAGTAAGTGGGGACAGACCCACAATGAGCAGTTCTTC. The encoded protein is CASSKWGQTHNEQFF.

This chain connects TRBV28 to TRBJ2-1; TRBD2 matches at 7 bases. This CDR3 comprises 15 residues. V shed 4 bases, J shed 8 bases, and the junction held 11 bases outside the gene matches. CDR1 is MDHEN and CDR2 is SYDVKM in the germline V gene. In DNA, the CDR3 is TGTGCCAGCAGTTCCGCGGGGGAGCGAAGGCATGAGCAGTTCTTC. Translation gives CASSSAGERRHEQFF. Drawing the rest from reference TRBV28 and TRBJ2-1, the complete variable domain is DVKVTQSSRYLVKRTGEKVFLECVQDMDHENMFWYRQDPGLGLRLIYFSYDVKMKEKGDIPEGYSVSREKKERFSLILESASTNQTSMYLCASSSAGERRHEQFFGPGTRLTVL.

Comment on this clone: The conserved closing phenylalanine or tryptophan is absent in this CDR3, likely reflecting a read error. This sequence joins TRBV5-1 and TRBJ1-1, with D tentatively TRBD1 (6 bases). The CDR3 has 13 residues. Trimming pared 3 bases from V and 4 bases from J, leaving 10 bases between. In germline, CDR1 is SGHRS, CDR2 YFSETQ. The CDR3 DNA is TGCGCCAGCAGCTCCAGGGGTGGCACTGAAGCTTTCCTT. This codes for CASSSRGGTEAFL.

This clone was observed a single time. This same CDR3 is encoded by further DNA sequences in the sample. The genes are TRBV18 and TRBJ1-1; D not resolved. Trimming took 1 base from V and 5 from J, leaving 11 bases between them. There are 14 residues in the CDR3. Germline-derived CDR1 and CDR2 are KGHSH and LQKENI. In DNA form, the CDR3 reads TGTGCCAGCTCACCACAGGGAGGGAATACTGAAGCTTTCTTT. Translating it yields CASSPQGGNTEAFF.

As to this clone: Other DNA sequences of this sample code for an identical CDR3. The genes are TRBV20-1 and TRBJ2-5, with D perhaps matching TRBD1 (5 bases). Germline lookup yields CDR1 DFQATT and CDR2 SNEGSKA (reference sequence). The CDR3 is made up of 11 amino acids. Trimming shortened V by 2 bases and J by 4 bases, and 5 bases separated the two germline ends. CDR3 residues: CSARQGETQYF. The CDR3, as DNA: TGCAGTGCTAGACAGGGAGAGACCCAGTACTTC.